These 19 T cell receptor beta chains originate from one sample sequenced in a study of OX40 agonist ivuxolimab in advanced cancers. Sequencing used immunoSEQ multiplex PCR; TCRdb keeps in-frame clones, though not all of them. The table has 48,000 or so clones, roughly 90% seen once. Material: CD4+ or CD8+ T cells sorted from blood, obtained in a trial of the OX40 agonist ivuxolimab. These receptors were collected from an adult with an advanced solid tumor such as melanoma, head and neck, liver or kidney cancer.

V gene TRBV5-8 combines with J gene TRBJ2-3; the D call may be TRBD1 or TRBD2 (5 bases each). This CDR3 is built from 16 residues. Deletions cut 0 bases from V and 2 bases from J, with 13 bases between. Per the germline V gene, CDR1 is SGHTS and CDR2 is YDEGEE. The CDR3 bases are TGTGCCAGCAGCTTGGAAAAAGGGACCCACACAGATACGCAGTATTTT. Its protein product is CASSLEKGTHTDTQYF. Combining the CDR3 with reference TRBV5-8 and TRBJ2-3 gives the whole variable domain EAGVTQSPTHLIKTRGQQATLRCSPISGHTSVYWYQQALGLGLQFLLWYDEGEERNRGNFPPRFSGRQFPNYSSELNVNALELEDSALYLCASSLEKGTHTDTQYFGPGTRLTVL.

This chain connects TRBV5-8 to TRBJ1-5; D not certain. The ends were cut back, 1 base at V and 1 base at J, with 3 bases in the middle. The CDR3 totals 13 residues. The germline CDR1 and CDR2 sequences are SGHTS and YDEGEE. The CDR3 nucleotides are TGTGCCAGCAGCTTGTTCAGCAATCAGCCCCAGCATTTT. As protein: CASSLFSNQPQHF.

The chain has TRBV25-1 and TRBJ2-5; either TRBD1 or TRBD2 may supply D (5 bases each). This CDR3 comprises 11 residues. Germline CDR1 and CDR2: MGHDK and SYGVNS. V lost 11 bases and J lost 4, with 11 bases in between. The DNA of the CDR3 is TGTGCCGGGGGAGTAGGAGAGACCCAGTACTTC. It translates to CAGGVGETQYF.

This clone came up once. The chain couples TRBV6-1 to TRBJ2-7; D might be TRBD1 (5 bases). Looked up from germline, CDR1 is MNHNS and CDR2 is SASEGT. V gave up 4 bases and J gave up 2 bases, with 9 bases separating them. The CDR3 loop spans 13 amino acids. CDR3: CASSGRGAYEQYF. The CDR3 nucleotides are TGTGCCAGCAGTGGAAGGGGCGCCTACGAGCAGTACTTC.

The chain couples TRBV7-6 to TRBJ1-4, with TRBD1 matching over 9 bases. With 3 bases clipped from V and 5 bases from J, the junction kept 4 bases outside the gene matches. The CDR3 runs 15 residues. Germline assignment: CDR1 SGHVS and CDR2 FNYEAQ. In DNA form, the CDR3 reads TGTGCCAGCAGCTTCGACGACAGGGGGAATGAAAAACTGTTTTTT. Amino acid sequence: CASSFDDRGNEKLFF.

The J gene is TRBJ2-1, the V gene TRBV7-9; D remains unclear. The CDR3 runs 12 residues. Germline V gene sequence: CDR1 SEHNR, CDR2 FQNEAQ (reference sequence). V was trimmed by 1 base and J by 6 bases, leaving 4 bases between them. The CDR3 is CASSLVSNEQFF. Here the CDR3 DNA reads TGTGCCAGCAGCTTAGTTTCCAATGAGCAGTTCTTC. Variable domain in full (rest from reference TRBV7-9 and TRBJ2-1): DTGVSQNPRHKITKRGQNVTFRCDPISEHNRLYWYRQTLGQGPEFLTYFQNEAQLEKSRLLSDRFSAERPKGSFSTLEIQRTEQGDSAMYLCASSLVSNEQFFGPGTRLTVL.

The chain carries TRBV7-6 and TRBJ2-3; D uncertain. V gave up 5 bases and J gave up 0 bases, with 9 bases separating them. From germline, CDR1 is SGHVS and CDR2 FNYEAQ. The CDR3 loop spans 14 amino acids. The CDR3 DNA is TGTGCCAGCAGCCCTATTGTCAGCACAGATACGCAGTATTTT. Protein: CASSPIVSTDTQYF.

Only a few counts were recorded for this clone. The chain joins TRBV9 to TRBJ2-1; 9 nucleotides agree with TRBD2. Germline V CDR1 and CDR2: SGDLS, YYNGEE. The length of the CDR3 is 15 residues. V trimming: 2 bases; J trimming: 6 bases; junction bases outside the gene matches: 6. The DNA for the CDR3 is TGTGCCAGCAGCGTTAGCGGGGGTAGGGCCAATGAGCAGTTCTTC. Protein product: CASSVSGGRANEQFF. Complete variable domain (other parts from reference TRBV9 and TRBJ2-1): DSGVTQTPKHLITATGQRVTLRCSPRSGDLSVYWYQQSLDQGLQFLIQYYNGEERAKGNILERFSAQQFPDLHSELNLSSLELGDSALYFCASSVSGGRANEQFFGPGTRLTVL.

V usage is TRBV11-2 and J usage is TRBJ2-2; 11 nucleotides match TRBD2. The junction had 5 bases not matched to a gene; V was cut back by 1 base and J by 1 base. The CDR3 is 18 residues long. Per germline, CDR1 SGHAT and CDR2 FQNNGV. This CDR3 is CASSLVLAGALNTGELFF. The CDR3 region has the DNA TGTGCCAGCAGCTTAGTACTAGCGGGGGCCTTGAACACCGGGGAGCTGTTTTTT. The full variable domain, completed using reference TRBV11-2 and TRBJ2-2, is EAGVAQSPRYKIIEKRQSVAFWCNPISGHATLYWYQQILGQGPKLLIQFQNNGVVDDSQLPKDRFSAERLKGVDSTLKIQPAKLEDSAVYLCASSLVLAGALNTGELFFGEGSRLTVL.

This chain links TRBV15 with TRBJ1-1; TRBD1 matches at 7 bases. Germline V gives CDR1 LNHNV, CDR2 YYDKDF (reference sequence). The CDR3 covers 17 residues. J was trimmed by 9 bases and V by 3 bases; bases with no gene match: 19. CDR3: CATSSHDFSTTGWKAFF. CDR3 nucleotides: TGTGCCACCAGCAGCCACGATTTTTCTACGACAGGGTGGAAAGCTTTCTTT.

This rearrangement joins TRBV19 to TRBJ1-2; D might be TRBD1 (5 bases). This CDR3 spans 14 amino acids. V lost 1 base, J lost 5 bases, and 11 bases lay in between. CDR1 LNHDA and CDR2 SQIVND come from the germline V gene (reference sequence). CDR3 DNA: TGTGCCAGTAGTATAGTCGACAGAGGATATGGCTACACCTTC. Encoded protein: CASSIVDRGYGYTF.

CDR3: CASSLGSGANVLTF. The CDR3 DNA is TGTGCCAGCAGCTTAGGTTCTGGGGCCAACGTCCTGACTTTC. The rearrangement joins TRBV13 to TRBJ2-6; D remains ambiguous. Per germline, CDR1 PRHDT and CDR2 FYEKMQ (reference sequence). V lost 0 bases, J lost 1 base, and 1 base lay in between. This CDR3 is 14 amino acids long.

The rearrangement links TRBV28 to TRBJ2-7; perhaps TRBD2 as D (5 bases). The V gene lost 5 bases and the J gene lost 0 bases, with 14 bases spanning the gap. The CDR3 extends over 15 amino acids. CDR1 and CDR2 from the germline V gene are MDHEN and SYDVKM. The CDR3 DNA is TGTGCCAGCAGTACGGCGGGCCGCAGCTCCTACGAGCAGTACTTC. This codes for CASSTAGRSSYEQYF.

This clone was recorded only once. This chain joins TRBV7-9 and TRBJ1-2; possibly TRBD1 for D (5 bases). CDR1 SEHNR and CDR2 FQNEAQ come from the germline V gene (reference sequence). V lost 3 bases to trimming and J lost 7 bases, with 6 bases between them. The CDR3 totals 11 residues. The CDR3 sequence is CASSFGGGYTF. Written as DNA, the CDR3 is TGTGCCAGCAGCTTTGGGGGTGGCTACACCTTC.

The chain recombines TRBV7-2 with TRBJ2-3; D is possibly TRBD2 (5 bases). The CDR3 is made up of 14 amino acids. The V and J ends lost 0 bases and 3 bases respectively, with 7 bases between them. The V gene's germline CDR1 is SGHTA and CDR2 FQGNSA. The CDR3 sequence is CASSLAWTTDTQYF. The CDR3 nucleotides are TGTGCCAGCAGCTTAGCCTGGACTACAGATACGCAGTATTTT.

V is TRBV2 and J is TRBJ2-1; TRBD2 matches at 15 bases. CDR1 SNHLY and CDR2 FYNNEI come from the germline V gene. This CDR3 region has 16 residues. V shed 10 bases, J shed 5 bases, and the junction held 9 bases outside the gene matches. CDR3 sequence reads: CATILRTSGGDNEQFF. Written as DNA, the CDR3 is TGTGCCACCATACTTCGGACTAGCGGGGGGGACAATGAGCAGTTCTTC.

This sequence joins TRBV6-5 and TRBJ1-1; D is undetermined. The CDR3 covers 13 residues. Germline V CDR1 and CDR2: MNHEY, SVGAGI. V shed 3 bases and J shed 0 bases, with 5 bases lying between them. The CDR3 spells CASSYGMNTEAFF. CDR3 bases: TGTGCCAGCAGTTATGGGATGAACACTGAAGCTTTCTTT.

CDR3 amino acids: CASSLGPVSSTDTQYF. CDR3 in DNA: TGTGCCAGCAGCTTAGGCCCGGTTTCTAGCACAGATACGCAGTATTTT. The chain combines TRBV7-6 with TRBJ2-3; the D is unclear. Germline CDR1 is SGHVS and CDR2 is FNYEAQ. The CDR3 has 16 residues. V shed 1 base and J shed 0 bases, with 11 bases lying between them.

The J gene is TRBJ2-1, the V gene TRBV9; 9 nucleotides match TRBD1. The CDR3 loop spans 17 amino acids. Germline trimming cut 0 bases from V and 8 bases from J; bases unmatched to any gene: 12. Per germline, CDR1 SGDLS and CDR2 YYNGEE. The CDR3 DNA reads TGTGCCAGCAGCGTAGAGGGAGGGGGACAGGGATCCCATGAGCAGTTCTTC. This translates into CASSVEGGGQGSHEQFF.